Sequencing of this T cell receptor (beta chain) was carried out in a study of blood T cell repertoires in COVID-19. At the level of the study: The United States, Italy and Spain provided the acute and convalescent COVID-19 samples. PBMCs, B-cell-depleted T cells, or T cells provided the cDNA or gDNA that made up the material.

The CDR3 sequence is 14 residues long. CDR1 is SGHVS, CDR2 FQNEAQ, per germline. V was cut by 2 bases and J by 6 bases, with 11 bases left in between. Seattle cases were enrolled at active infection and followed longitudinally. In the authors' methods: The assay estimated nucleated cells by amplifying reference gene primers. Only in-frame clones appear in the TCRdb table, and some are missing; sequencing was by immunoSEQ multiplex PCR. That table supplies the V and J calls and clone size; D and trimming were determined from the DNA. Of roughly 410,000 clones in the sample, around 87% were seen once. The J gene is TRBJ1-5, the V gene TRBV7-8, with D possibly matching TRBD1 (6 bases). This sequence was found in a woman aged 55-69 years with COVID-19, enrolled during active disease. The specimen was peripheral blood. The CDR3 loop reads CASSLKGVIQPQHF. CDR3 bases: TGTGCCAGCAGCTTAAAGGGGGTAATTCAGCCCCAGCATTTT.